This TCR beta chain comes out of a study of blood T cell repertoires in COVID-19. As for the study in general: Italy, Spain and the United States were the sources of the convalescent and acute COVID-19 samples. In each case, the material was cDNA or gDNA derived from T cells, B-cell-depleted T cells, or PBMCs.

The V end lost 3 bases, the J end lost 3 bases, and 15 bases lay between the germline ends. The CDR3 consists of 15 residues. The germline V gene has CDR1 MDHEN and CDR2 SYDVKM. Some clones are missing from TCRdb's copy, which holds only in-frame ones; the method was immunoSEQ multiplex PCR. The sample shows about 160,000 clones, 60% to 85% of them seen only once. Sequenced material: peripheral blood. The clonotype originates from a woman aged 55-70 years with COVID-19, enrolled during active disease. The chain recombines TRBV28 with TRBJ2-7; D is perhaps TRBD1 (6 bases). CDR3 DNA: TGTGCCAGCAGTTTCAGGGGACGGGTTTTCTACGAGCAGTACTTC. Its protein product is CASSFRGRVFYEQYF. The full variable domain, rest sourced from reference TRBV28 and TRBJ2-7, is DVKVTQSSRYLVKRTGEKVFLECVQDMDHENMFWYRQDPGLGLRLIYFSYDVKMKEKGDIPEGYSVSREKKERFSLILESASTNQTSMYLCASSFRGRVFYEQYFGPGTRLTVT.